This T cell receptor beta chain was recovered during a study of blood T cell repertoires in COVID-19. Study summary: Italy, Spain and the United States were the sources of the convalescent and acute COVID-19 samples. PBMCs, B-cell-depleted T cells, or T cells provided the cDNA or gDNA that made up the material.

Authors' analysis steps: Amplification with reference gene primers provided the estimates of nucleated cell counts. Libraries were prepared by immunoSEQ multiplex PCR; TCRdb keeps only in-frame clonotypes and omits some of them. Clone size and the V and J calls come from that table; the DNA yielded D and trimming. The sample has about 200,000 clones, 70% to 90% seen once; the top ten hold 0.78%. This CDR3 has 13 amino acids. V was pared by 10 bases and J by 4 bases, with 16 bases between. CDR1 is ENHRY, CDR2 SYGVKD, per germline. The sequence derives from a woman aged 70 to 79 with acute or convalescent COVID-19. V usage is TRBV10-3 and J usage is TRBJ1-1, with a possible D match to TRBD1 (5 bases). Sequenced material: peripheral blood. The CDR3 protein is CATRLNGGTEAFF. CDR3 bases: TGTGCCACAAGACTCAACGGGGGCACTGAAGCTTTCTTT.